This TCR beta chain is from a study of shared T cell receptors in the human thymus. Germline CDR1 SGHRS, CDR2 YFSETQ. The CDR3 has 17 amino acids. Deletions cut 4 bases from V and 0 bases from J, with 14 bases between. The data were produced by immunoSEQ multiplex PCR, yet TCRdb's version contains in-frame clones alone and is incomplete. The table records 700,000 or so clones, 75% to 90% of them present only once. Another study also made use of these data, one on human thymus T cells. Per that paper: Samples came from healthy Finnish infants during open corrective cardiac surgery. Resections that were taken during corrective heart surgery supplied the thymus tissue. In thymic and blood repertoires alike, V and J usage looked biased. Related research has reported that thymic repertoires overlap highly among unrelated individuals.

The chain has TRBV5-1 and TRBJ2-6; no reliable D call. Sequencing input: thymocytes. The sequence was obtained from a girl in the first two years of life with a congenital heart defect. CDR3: CASSKTSWSSGANVLTF. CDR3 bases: TGCGCCAGCAGCAAAACCTCCTGGAGCTCTGGGGCCAACGTCCTGACTTTC.